This TCR beta chain was profiled in a study of CD8 T cells in ankylosing spondylitis. Overall study results and limits: Seven or eight highly homologous variants formed a TCR beta motif that appeared characteristic of ankylosing spondylitis blood.

CDR1 SGHRS and CDR2 YFSETQ come from the germline V gene. Trimming took 6 bases from V and 1 from J, leaving 16 bases between them. The CDR3 covers 15 residues. Points on this clonotype: As yet, its antigen is unknown.

MiXCR was run by TCRdb on the 5' RACE reads, yielding one entry per CDR3 protein. The sample records about 360,000 distinct CDR3 sequences, roughly 15% being singletons. The source of this sequence is a male donor with ankylosing spondylitis or in good health (not recorded which). Sequenced: blood, either unsorted or a sorted T cell fraction (not recorded which). The chain joins TRBV5-1 to TRBJ1-1, with a tentative D call TRBD1 (6 bases). The CDR3 sequence is CASTPGGGGNTEAFF. DNA of the CDR3: TGCGCCAGCACCCCCGGCGGAGGGGGGAACACTGAAGCTTTCTTT.